The text below deals with one T cell receptor (beta chain). As originally analysed: Estimation of nucleated cell counts relied on the amplification of reference gene primers. Some clones are missing from TCRdb's copy, which holds only in-frame ones; the method was immunoSEQ multiplex PCR. V, J and clone size reflect that table, while D and trimming were determined from the DNA. Of about 80,000 clones detected, about 87% appear once; the ten largest clones hold around 7%. This specimen belongs to a study of blood T cell repertoires in COVID-19. In the study overall: Nucleic acid was either cDNA or gDNA, and it came from T cells, B-cell-depleted T cells, or PBMCs.

The sample taken for sequencing was peripheral blood. This sequence was found in a woman over 75 with acute or convalescent COVID-19.

The CDR3 loop is CASSLGGQGATDTQYF. In DNA, the CDR3 is TGTGCCAGCAGTTTAGGGGGACAGGGGGCTACAGATACGCAGTATTTT. J is TRBJ2-3 and V is TRBV27; 12 bases are shared with TRBD1. Losses at the gene ends were 2 bases for V and 3 bases for J; bases not matched to a gene: 3. The CDR3 spans 16 residues. Germline-derived CDR1 and CDR2 are MNHEY and SMNVEV (reference sequence).